One and the same sample provided the 14 T cell receptor beta chains below, sequenced in a study of blood T cells in healthy people across ages. A sample-barcoded 5' primer and a J-beta primer mix were used in a second PCR of about 7 to 11 cycles. TCRdb re-called the 5' RACE reads through MiXCR, storing one row per CDR3 protein. The sample shows roughly 700,000 distinct CDR3 sequences, roughly 49% of them seen only once. The specimen was blood. The receptor source for this set is a woman aged 55-75 years in good health.

This clonotype was detected a few times. This chain uses TRBV20-1 with TRBJ2-1, with 11 bases that match TRBD2. Trimming at V came to 0 bases and at J to 8 bases, leaving 6 bases not matched to a gene. CDR1 DFQATT and CDR2 SNEGSKA come from the germline V gene (reference sequence). CDR3 length: 15 amino acids. The CDR3 DNA sequence: TGCAGTGCTAGAGATCCCACTAGCGGGAGCGATGAGCAGTTCTTC. Its translation: CSARDPTSGSDEQFF.

This clonotype was picked up one time. V is TRBV4-3 and J is TRBJ2-5; D gene ambiguous. The CDR3 spans 13 residues. CDR1 is LGHNA and CDR2 is YSLEER in the germline V gene. V shed 1 base and J shed 5 bases, with 8 bases lying between them. The CDR3 bases are TGCGCCAGCAGCCAAGCCACGATGGAGACCCAGTACTTC. Its protein product is CASSQATMETQYF.

The chain employs TRBV29-1 and TRBJ2-3; D is ambiguous. The CDR3 has 14 residues. Germline values: CDR1 SQVTM, CDR2 ANQGSEA. Trimming took off 7 bases at V and 5 bases at J, with 19 bases between the two ends. This CDR3 is CSGESDTTIDTQYF. CDR3 DNA: TGCAGCGGCGAAAGTGACACCACTATAGATACGCAGTATTTT.

The rearrangement links TRBV7-3 to TRBJ1-6; TRBD1 aligns across 8 bases. V dropped 4 bases and J dropped 17; count of bases not matched to a gene: 10. There are 13 residues in the CDR3. CDR1 is SGHTA, CDR2 FQGTGA, per germline. The chain's CDR3 is CASSSGTGRRVHF. CDR3 in DNA: TGTGCCAGCAGCTCGGGGACAGGCCGGAGGGTCCACTTT. The whole variable domain, filled in from reference TRBV7-3 and TRBJ1-6, reads GAGVSQTPSNKVTEKGKYVELRCDPISGHTALYWYRQSLGQGPEFLIYFQGTGAADDSGLPNDRFFAVRPEGSVSTLKIQRTERGDSAVYLCASSSGTGRRVHFGNGTRLTVT.

V and J are TRBV20-1 and TRBJ2-7, with 10 positions matching TRBD2. The CDR3 has 15 residues. Trimming cost V 0 bases and J 7 bases; bases outside gene matches: 9. Germline CDR1 and CDR2: DFQATT and SNEGSKA (reference sequence). The CDR3 coding sequence is TGCAGTGCTAGAGATGAAACTAGCGGGAATGGGGAGCAGTACTTC. Translated, it gives CSARDETSGNGEQYF.

The chain joins TRBV4-3 to TRBJ1-2; 11 nucleotides agree with TRBD1. The CDR3 has 15 amino acids. Trimming cost V 1 base and J 4 bases; bases outside gene matches: 2. Germline lookup yields CDR1 LGHNA and CDR2 YSLEER. CDR3 coding DNA: TGCGCCAGCAGCCAAGCCGGACAGGGGGCCTATGGCTACACCTTC. This encodes CASSQAGQGAYGYTF.

The chain recombines TRBV12-3 or TRBV12-4 with TRBJ2-1; weak D call: TRBD1 (6 bases). The CDR3 runs 16 residues. Trimming left V 6 bases short and J 6 bases short, with 21 bases between. CDR3 residues: CASSRKQGKGVNEQFF. The CDR3 nucleotides are TGTGCCAGCAGCCGCAAACAGGGCAAGGGGGTCAATGAGCAGTTCTTC.

This clonotype was recorded many times. CDR3 in amino acids: CASSRQGHEQYF. DNA of the CDR3: TGTGCCAGCTCCCGACAGGGCCACGAGCAGTACTTC. The chain has TRBV7-2 and TRBJ2-7, with TRBD1 identical over 7 bases. V shed 8 bases, J shed 5 bases, and the junction held 6 bases outside the gene matches. The CDR3 covers 12 residues. The germline V gene has CDR1 SGHTA and CDR2 FQGNSA.

The V and J genes are TRBV20-1 and TRBJ2-7; D is undetermined. CDR3 length: 14 amino acids. Deletions cut 0 bases from V and 2 bases from J, with 11 bases between. CDR1 and CDR2 (germline): DFQATT, SNEGSKA (reference sequence). CDR3 bases: TGCAGTGCTAGAGAACAGCGAATTCCCTACGAGCAGTACTTC. Translating it yields CSAREQRIPYEQYF.

The V gene is TRBV7-9, the J gene TRBJ2-5, with D perhaps matching TRBD1 (5 bases). This CDR3 is 15 amino acids long. Germline V gives CDR1 SEHNR, CDR2 FQNEAQ (reference sequence). Trimming took off 5 bases at V and 1 base at J, with 14 bases between the two ends. The CDR3: CASSSWGEFQETQYF. Written as DNA, the CDR3 is TGTGCCAGCAGCAGTTGGGGCGAATTCCAAGAGACCCAGTACTTC.

This clonotype appeared a few times. The chain uses TRBV29-1 and TRBJ1-4; D unresolved. The CDR3 has 13 residues. The germline V gene has CDR1 SQVTM and CDR2 ANQGSEA. V was shortened by 4 bases and J by 3 bases, with 9 bases between the two germline ends. CDR3 loop: CSVARDANEKLFF. The CDR3 DNA follows: TGCAGCGTTGCCCGGGATGCTAATGAAAAACTGTTTTTT.

V usage is TRBV7-9 and J usage is TRBJ2-7, with TRBD1 matching over 9 bases. V gave up 0 bases and J gave up 2 bases; unmatched junction bases: 5. Germline values: CDR1 SEHNR, CDR2 FQNEAQ (reference sequence). The CDR3 runs 16 residues. CDR3 nucleotides: TGTGCCAGCAGCTTAGCTAGCGGACAGGGGACCTACGAGCAGTACTTC. It is translated as CASSLASGQGTYEQYF.

Many counts were recorded for this clonotype. The chain couples TRBV7-2 to TRBJ2-1; TRBD1 matches 9 bases. The germline V gene has CDR1 SGHTA and CDR2 FQGNSA. J lost 5 bases, V lost 4 bases, and 9 bases had no gene match. CDR3 length: 16 residues. Here the CDR3 reads CASSYQGQGTNNEQFF. The CDR3 bases are TGTGCCAGCAGCTACCAGGGACAGGGAACAAACAATGAGCAGTTCTTC.

CDR3 sequence reads: CSAPRDFLSEQFF. In nucleotides, the CDR3 is TGCAGTGCCCCCCGAGACTTCCTTTCTGAGCAGTTCTTC. This rearrangement joins TRBV20-1 to TRBJ2-1; D unresolved. This CDR3 comprises 13 residues. V lost 6 bases, J lost 9 bases, and 18 bases lay in between. Germline V gene sequence: CDR1 DFQATT, CDR2 SNEGSKA (reference sequence).